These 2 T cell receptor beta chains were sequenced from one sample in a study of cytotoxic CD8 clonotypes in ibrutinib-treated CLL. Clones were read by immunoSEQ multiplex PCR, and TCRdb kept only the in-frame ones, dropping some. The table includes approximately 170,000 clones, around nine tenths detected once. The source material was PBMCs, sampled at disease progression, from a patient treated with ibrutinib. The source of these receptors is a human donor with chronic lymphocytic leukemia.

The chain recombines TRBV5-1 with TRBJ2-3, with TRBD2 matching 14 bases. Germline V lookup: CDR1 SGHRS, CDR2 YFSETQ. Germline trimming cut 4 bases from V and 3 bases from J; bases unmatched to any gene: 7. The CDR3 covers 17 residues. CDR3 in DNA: TGCGCCAGCAGCCCTGGGGGACTAGCGGGAGCGACAGATACGCAGTATTTT. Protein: CASSPGGLAGATDTQYF.

For the CDR3, the DNA is TGTGCCAGTACCCTAGGGACAGCTAGCAATCAGCCCCAGCATTTT. This gives the protein CASTLGTASNQPQHF. The V call is TRBV19, the J call TRBJ1-5; 7 bases agree with TRBD1. Trimming at V came to 7 bases and at J to 0 bases, leaving 6 bases not matched to a gene. This CDR3 has 15 residues. Germline assignment: CDR1 LNHDA and CDR2 SQIVND (reference sequence).